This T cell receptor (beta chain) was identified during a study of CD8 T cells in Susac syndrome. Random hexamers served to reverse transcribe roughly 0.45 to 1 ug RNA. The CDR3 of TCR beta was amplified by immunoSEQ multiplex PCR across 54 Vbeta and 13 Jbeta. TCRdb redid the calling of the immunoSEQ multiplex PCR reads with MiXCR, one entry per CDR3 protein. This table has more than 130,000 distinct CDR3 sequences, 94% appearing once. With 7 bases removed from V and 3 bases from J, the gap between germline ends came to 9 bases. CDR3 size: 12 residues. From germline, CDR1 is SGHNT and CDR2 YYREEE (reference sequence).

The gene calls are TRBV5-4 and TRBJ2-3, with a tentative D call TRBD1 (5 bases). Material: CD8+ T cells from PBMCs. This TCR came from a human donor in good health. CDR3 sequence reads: CASASGTDTQYF. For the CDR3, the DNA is TGTGCCAGCGCCTCAGGGACAGATACGCAGTATTTT.